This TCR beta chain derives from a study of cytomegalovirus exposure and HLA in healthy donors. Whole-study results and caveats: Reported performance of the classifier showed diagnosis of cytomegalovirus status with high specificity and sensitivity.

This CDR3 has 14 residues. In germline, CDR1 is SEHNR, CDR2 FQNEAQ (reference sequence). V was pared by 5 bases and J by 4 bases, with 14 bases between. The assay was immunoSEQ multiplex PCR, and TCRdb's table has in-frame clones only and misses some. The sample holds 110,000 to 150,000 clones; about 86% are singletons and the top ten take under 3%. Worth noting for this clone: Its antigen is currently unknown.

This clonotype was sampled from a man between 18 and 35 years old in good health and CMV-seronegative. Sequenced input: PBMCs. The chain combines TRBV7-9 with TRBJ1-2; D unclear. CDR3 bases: TGTGCCAGCAGCCCCTCTGCTTACAGCTATGGCTACACCTTC. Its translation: CASSPSAYSYGYTF.